This TCR beta chain was identified in a study of preoperative IRX-2 immunotherapy in early breast cancer. Treatment here: preoperative locoregional IRX-2 cytokine immunotherapy. Method: immunoSEQ multiplex PCR; TCRdb's copy keeps in-frame clones and lacks some. The repertoire holds roughly 2,100 clones, with 80% to 90% as singletons. CDR3 size: 13 residues. Germline-derived CDR1 and CDR2 are MNHGY and SAAAGT. Trimming removed 8 bases at V and 4 bases at J, with 9 bases between. This TCR came from a human donor with breast cancer. This sequence joins TRBV6-8 and TRBJ1-6, with a weak D call TRBD1 (5 bases). The source material was tumor tissue, sampled before IRX-2 immunotherapy. CDR3 residues: CASGGTYNSPLHF. The CDR3 bases are TGTGCCAGCGGGGGGACTTATAATTCACCCCTCCACTTT.